This section outlines one T cell receptor beta chain sequence together with its context. The CDR3 extends over 14 amino acids. Germline V CDR1 and CDR2: MGHDK, SYGVNS. Trimming left V 2 bases short and J 10 bases short, with 12 bases between. The entry originates in a study of blood T cell repertoires in COVID-19. Whole-study context: The samples span acute and convalescent COVID-19 from the United States, Italy and Spain. T cells, B-cell-depleted T cells, or PBMCs supplied cDNA or gDNA.

Seattle cases were enrolled at active infection and followed longitudinally. Original methodology: Amplification from reference gene primers served as the basis for estimated nucleated cell counts. Here immunoSEQ multiplex PCR was the method, and the copy in TCRdb shows in-frame clones only, minus some. V and J calls and clone size are copied from that table; D and trimming were computed from the DNA. The table has roughly 150,000 clones, about 85% seen once. The V and J genes are TRBV25-1 and TRBJ1-6, with TRBD1 as a possible D gene (6 bases). Sequencing was performed on peripheral blood. The TCR originated in a woman aged 60-75 years with COVID-19, enrolled during active disease. This CDR3 reads CASSEGQGYSPLHF. The CDR3 DNA is TGTGCCAGCAGTGAAGGTCAGGGGTACTCACCCCTCCACTTT.